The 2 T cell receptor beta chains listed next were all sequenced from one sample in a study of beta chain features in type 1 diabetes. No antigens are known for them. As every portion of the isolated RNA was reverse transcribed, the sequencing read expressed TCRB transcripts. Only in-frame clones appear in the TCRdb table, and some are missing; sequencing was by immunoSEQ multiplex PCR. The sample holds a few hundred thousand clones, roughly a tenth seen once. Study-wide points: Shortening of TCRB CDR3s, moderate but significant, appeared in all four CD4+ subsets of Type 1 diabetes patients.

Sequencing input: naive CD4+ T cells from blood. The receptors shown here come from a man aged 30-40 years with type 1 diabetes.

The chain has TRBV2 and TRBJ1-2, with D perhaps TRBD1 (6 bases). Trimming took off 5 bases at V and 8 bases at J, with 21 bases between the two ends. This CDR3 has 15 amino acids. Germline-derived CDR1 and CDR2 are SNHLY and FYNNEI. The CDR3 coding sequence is TGTGCCAGCAGTTATACGTACAGGGATATGAGCGGCTACACCTTC. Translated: CASSYTYRDMSGYTF.

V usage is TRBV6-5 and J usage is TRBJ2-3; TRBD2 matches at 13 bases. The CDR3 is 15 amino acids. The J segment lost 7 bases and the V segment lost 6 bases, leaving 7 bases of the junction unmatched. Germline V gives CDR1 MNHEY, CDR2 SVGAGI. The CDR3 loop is CASRIGTSGDHTQYF. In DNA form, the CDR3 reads TGTGCCAGCAGAATCGGGACTAGCGGGGATCATACGCAGTATTTT.